This T cell receptor beta chain emerged from a study of T-cell reconstitution after alpha-beta-depleted transplantation in children. Between the trimmed V and J ends, which lost 5 bases and 1 base, there was a span of 10 bases. Germline CDR1 is SGHNT and CDR2 is YYREEE (reference sequence). This CDR3 has 13 amino acids. A library of TCRbeta sequences, prepared with unique molecular identifiers, was generated. TCRdb independently ran MiXCR on the PCR reads; one entry per CDR3 protein. The repertoire holds roughly 350,000 distinct CDR3 sequences, with about a tenth as singletons. This clonotype was observed many times.

The chain links TRBV5-4 to TRBJ2-7; a possible D gene is TRBD1 (6 bases). The origin of this receptor is a human donor who donated a stem cell graft to a child with acute lymphoblastic leukemia. The source was PBMCs from the stem cell graft donor, collected from the stem cell graft. As DNA, the CDR3 is TGTGCCAGCAGTAAACAGGGATCCTACGAGCAGTACTTC. The encoded protein is CASSKQGSYEQYF.